These 32 T cell receptor beta chains originate from one sample sequenced in a study of T-cell reconstitution after alpha-beta-depleted transplantation in children (dated by TCRdb to the mid-2010s). The treatment or condition label, as the study defines it: allogeneic hematopoietic cell transplantation with graft depleted of TCRalphabeta T cells and CD19 B cells. The library was prepared using PCR. This sample was sequenced with an Illumina HiSeq 2500. TCR libraries were prepared with molecular barcoding, using unique molecular identifiers to normalize TCRbeta repertoire quantification. Clones were called with MiXCR by TCRdb after fastp trimmed the public reads at Q25, and only in-frame beta chains were retained. Each CDR3 protein gets just one entry, which takes the most common genes and DNA from the rows behind it. This sample is represented by 65,000 to 90,000 distinct CDR3 sequences; 11% of them were singletons. The ten biggest clones cover 13% of the sample.

Specimen: PBMCs, collected before TCRalphabeta/CD19-depleted stem cell transplant. These receptors were collected from a boy aged 10-17 years with acute myeloid leukemia, due to receive a stem cell transplant.

This clonotype appeared many times. CDR3 in amino acids: CASSPGLAGGRTDTQYF. In DNA form, the CDR3 reads TGTGCCAGCAGCCCTGGACTAGCGGGGGGCCGCACAGATACGCAGTATTTT. This chain connects TRBV12-3 or TRBV12-4 to TRBJ2-3, with 14 bases aligning to TRBD2. V shed 6 bases, J shed 1 base, and the junction held 6 bases outside the gene matches. This CDR3 spans 17 amino acids.

In its sample, this clonotype was seen many times. Here the CDR3 reads CASSTGGGDTEAFF. The CDR3, as DNA: TGTGCCAGCAGTACAGGGGGAGGTGACACTGAAGCTTTCTTT. This chain joins TRBV6-5 and TRBJ1-1, with 8 nucleotides matching TRBD1. The J segment lost 3 bases and the V segment lost 5 bases, leaving 5 bases of the junction unmatched. The CDR3 has 14 amino acids. Germline CDR1 is MNHEY and CDR2 is SVGAGI.

This clonotype was seen at least ten times. This CDR3 reads CATSAPGRDTGELFF. CDR3 DNA: TGTGCCACCAGTGCCCCCGGGAGGGACACCGGGGAGCTGTTTTTT. The V gene is TRBV24-1, the J gene TRBJ2-2; the match to TRBD2 covers 8 bases. CDR3 size: 15 residues. V trimming: 5 bases; J trimming: 3 bases; junction bases outside the gene matches: 4. The germline V gene encodes CDR1 KGHDR and CDR2 SFDVKD.

The V call is TRBV30, the J call TRBJ2-1, with D perhaps matching TRBD2 (6 bases). The CDR3 is 17 amino acids. CDR1 and CDR2 from the germline V gene are GTSNPN and SVGIG (reference sequence). V shed 2 bases and J shed 9 bases, with 26 bases lying between them. The CDR3 coding sequence is TGTGCCTGGAGTACGAGGCGTGGGGCGGGACTGTCGGGTGAGCAGTTCTTC. Translating gives CAWSTRRGAGLSGEQFF.

This clonotype was detected many times. This chain joins TRBV6-5 and TRBJ2-7; 10 nucleotides match TRBD1. Germline assignment: CDR1 MNHEY and CDR2 SVGAGI. J was trimmed by 4 bases and V by 6 bases; bases with no gene match: 6. The CDR3 totals 14 residues. CDR3 coding DNA: TGTGCCAGCAGGACGGGACAGGGGTTTTACGAGCAGTACTTC. Residues: CASRTGQGFYEQYF.

Ten or more counts support this clonotype. J is TRBJ2-2 and V is TRBV5-6; possibly TRBD1 for D (5 bases). This CDR3 has 17 amino acids. The germline gives CDR1 SGHDT, CDR2 YYEEEE. V was pared by 3 bases and J by 1 base, with 16 bases between. CDR3 nucleotides: TGTGCCAGCAGCTCAACGGCAAGGGGCTTGAACACCGGGGAGCTGTTTTTT. It yields the protein CASSSTARGLNTGELFF.

The table lists this clonotype with a few counts. Germline is not matched at one junction end, which may reflect a read error. The chain is built from TRBV27 and TRBJ2-2; D gene ambiguous. The germline gives CDR1 MNHEY, CDR2 SMNVEV (reference sequence). This CDR3 spans 21 amino acids. The CDR3 bases are TGTGCCAGCAGTCTATCCCAGTTTATTATGCCCGGGCCCGCTCGAACCGGGGAGCTGTTTTTT. It yields the protein CASSLSQFIMPGPARTGELFF.

This clonotype was observed many times. The chain is built from TRBV29-1 and TRBJ2-3; 8 nucleotides align to TRBD1. Losses at the gene ends were 6 bases for V and 2 bases for J; bases not matched to a gene: 7. The germline V gene has CDR1 SQVTM and CDR2 ANQGSEA. The CDR3 has 14 amino acids. CDR3 amino acids: CSVEGQAFTDTQYF. The CDR3 bases are TGCAGCGTCGAGGGACAGGCCTTCACAGATACGCAGTATTTT.

This clonotype was recorded many times. J is TRBJ1-5 and V is TRBV19, with a weak D call TRBD1 (6 bases). The CDR3 is 19 residues long. The V and J ends lost 6 bases and 1 base respectively, with 25 bases between them. Per the germline V gene, CDR1 is LNHDA and CDR2 is SQIVND (reference sequence). This CDR3 reads CASSPQDLRGRGSNQPQHF. In nucleotides, the CDR3 is TGTGCCAGTAGCCCGCAGGATTTAAGGGGCAGGGGCAGCAATCAGCCCCAGCATTTT.

Many counts were recorded for this clonotype. V and J are TRBV18 and TRBJ2-3; TRBD1 might be the D (6 bases). Trimming took 6 bases from V and 2 from J, leaving 21 bases between them. Germline CDR1 reads KGHSH; CDR2 reads LQKENI. The CDR3 covers 17 residues. The CDR3 spells CASSSSRDTAYTDTQYF. The DNA of the CDR3 is TGTGCCAGCTCTTCGAGCCGGGACACGGCTTACACAGATACGCAGTATTTT.

This clonotype was seen ten or more times. DNA for the CDR3: TGCGCCAGCAGCTTGGACGGACAGGGCGGGTACGAGCAGTACTTC. Amino acids: CASSLDGQGGYEQYF. The chain employs TRBV5-1 and TRBJ2-7; the match to TRBD1 covers 8 bases. Trimming removed 0 bases from V and 4 bases from J; junction bases left unmatched: 6. The CDR3 loop spans 15 amino acids. CDR1 and CDR2 from the germline V gene are SGHRS and YFSETQ.

This clonotype was detected ten times or more. V and J are TRBV20-1 and TRBJ2-7, with TRBD2 matching over 10 bases. The CDR3 runs to 13 residues. From germline, CDR1 is DFQATT and CDR2 SNEGSKA (reference sequence). Losses at the gene ends were 5 bases for V and 4 bases for J; bases not matched to a gene: 5. The CDR3 sequence: CSAPPLAGYEQYF. CDR3 DNA: TGCAGTGCTCCCCCACTAGCGGGATACGAGCAGTACTTC.

Many counts were recorded for this clonotype. The chain carries TRBV6-1 and TRBJ1-1; no clear D. The CDR3 sequence is 15 residues long. Trimming shortened V by 6 bases and J by 0 bases, and 14 bases separated the two germline ends. Germline values: CDR1 MNHNS, CDR2 SASEGT. Written as DNA, the CDR3 is TGTGCCAGCAGCAGACCGCCGGGATTGAACACTGAAGCTTTCTTT. Residues: CASSRPPGLNTEAFF.

The rearrangement uses TRBV4-2 and TRBJ2-3, with no clear D. The CDR3 contains 12 residues. Germline values: CDR1 LGHNA, CDR2 YNFKEQ. V lost 4 bases and J lost 8, with 10 bases in between. The CDR3 protein is CASSPKGGTQYF. The CDR3 DNA sequence: TGTGCCAGCAGCCCTAAGGGCGGTACGCAGTATTTT.

Ten or more counts support this clonotype. V and J are TRBV5-1 and TRBJ2-1; no definite D call. Germline V gene sequence: CDR1 SGHRS, CDR2 YFSETQ. V was trimmed by 2 bases and J by 5 bases, leaving 11 bases between them. The CDR3 is 14 residues long. The chain's CDR3 is CASSFLGRDNEQFF. The CDR3 bases are TGCGCCAGCAGCTTCCTTGGACGGGACAATGAGCAGTTCTTC.

The chain is built from TRBV7-6 and TRBJ1-2, with 9 nucleotides matching TRBD1. From germline, CDR1 is SGHVS and CDR2 FNYEAQ. Germline trimming cut 4 bases from V and 3 bases from J; bases unmatched to any gene: 6. CDR3 length equals 15 residues. DNA of the CDR3: TGTGCCAGCAGCTCCAGACAGGGGGGATACTATGGCTACACCTTC. Translating it yields CASSSRQGGYYGYTF.

This clonotype was seen at least ten times. The gene calls are TRBV10-2 and TRBJ2-5; D call uncertain. The V end was cut by 4 bases, the J end by 5 bases, with 5 bases between. This CDR3 contains 11 residues. Germline CDR1 is WSHSY and CDR2 is SAAADI. This chain's CDR3 is CASSGWETQYF. The DNA of the CDR3 is TGCGCCAGCAGTGGTTGGGAGACCCAGTACTTC.

This clonotype was recorded at least ten times. The rearrangement uses TRBV7-8 and TRBJ2-2; D remains ambiguous. The germline V gene has CDR1 SGHVS and CDR2 FQNEAQ. Trimming pared 5 bases from V and 2 bases from J, leaving 3 bases between. This CDR3 has 12 amino acids. The CDR3 DNA reads TGTGCCAGCAGCATAAACACCGGGGAGCTGTTTTTT. Translation gives CASSINTGELFF.

CDR3: CASSYSRGADTQYF. The CDR3 DNA follows: TGTGCCAGCAGTTACTCTCGTGGGGCAGATACGCAGTATTTT. The V and J genes are TRBV6-5 and TRBJ2-3; no clear D gene. The germline V gene has CDR1 MNHEY and CDR2 SVGAGI. V lost 0 bases to trimming and J lost 4 bases, with 8 bases between them. The CDR3 covers 14 residues.

This clonotype was found many times. The rearrangement uses TRBV18 and TRBJ1-1, with D perhaps TRBD1 (6 bases). Trimming stripped 1 base from V and 2 bases from J, with 14 bases between. The CDR3 spans 16 residues. CDR1 and CDR2 from the germline V gene are KGHSH and LQKENI. This CDR3 reads CASSPRVGASNTEAFF. DNA for the CDR3: TGTGCCAGCTCACCACGGGTGGGGGCGAGTAACACTGAAGCTTTCTTT.

This clonotype has ten or more counts. The chain carries TRBV10-3 and TRBJ2-5, with D hard to call. Trimming pared 8 bases from V and 5 bases from J, leaving 6 bases between. The CDR3 spans 10 residues. CDR1 is ENHRY, CDR2 SYGVKD, per germline. CDR3 coding DNA: TGTGCCATCGGAAGGGAGACCCAGTACTTC. Encoded protein: CAIGRETQYF.

This clonotype was recorded many times. This chain connects TRBV6-1 to TRBJ2-5; 7 bases map to TRBD1. This CDR3 is 13 amino acids long. The junction had 11 bases not matched to a gene; V was cut back by 7 bases and J by 9 bases. CDR1 and CDR2 from the germline V gene are MNHNS and SASEGT. In nucleotides, the CDR3 is TGTGCCAGCAAACCGGCTCGAACAGGGGCCCAGTACTTC. Protein: CASKPARTGAQYF.

The chain carries TRBV3-1 and TRBJ2-1; TRBD2 matches 13 bases. Germline assignment: CDR1 LGHDT and CDR2 YNNKEL (reference sequence). The CDR3 is made up of 16 amino acids. V lost 4 bases and J lost 1; bases outside the gene matches: 1. The CDR3 DNA reads TGTGCCAGCAGCCGGACTAGCGGGAGATCCTACAATGAGCAGTTCTTC. The encoded protein is CASSRTSGRSYNEQFF.

This clonotype was observed at least ten times. The chain recombines TRBV6-5 with TRBJ1-5; tentative D call: TRBD1 (5 bases). V dropped 6 bases and J dropped 5 bases, with 26 bases sitting between them. The CDR3 is 18 residues long. Looked up from germline, CDR1 is MNHEY and CDR2 is SVGAGI. The CDR3 sequence is CASRPGGNPSSRHQPQHF. Written as DNA, the CDR3 is TGTGCCAGCAGGCCCGGGGGTAATCCCAGTAGTCGGCATCAGCCCCAGCATTTT.

Ten or more counts support this clonotype. The CDR3 spells CASSSDNARPNTGELFF. The CDR3 nucleotides are TGTGCCAGCAGCTCGGACAATGCGCGGCCTAACACCGGGGAGCTGTTTTTT. V usage is TRBV7-9 and J usage is TRBJ2-2, with D possibly TRBD1 on 5 matching bases. V dropped 4 bases and J dropped 2 bases, with 17 bases sitting between them. CDR3 length: 17 residues. CDR1 and CDR2 (germline): SEHNR, FQNEAQ (reference sequence).

This clonotype was recorded many times. In DNA form, the CDR3 reads TGTGCCAGCAGCCCATGGGACTATAACACCGGGGAGCTGTTTTTT. It specifies CASSPWDYNTGELFF. The chain carries TRBV11-1 and TRBJ2-2; the match to TRBD2 covers 7 bases. Germline V gives CDR1 SGHAT, CDR2 FQDESV (reference sequence). The V and J ends lost 5 bases and 2 bases, in that order; junction bases with no gene match: 5. This CDR3 contains 15 residues. The full variable domain, in which reference TRBV11-1 and TRBJ2-2 provide the parts outside the CDR3, is EAEVAQSPRYKITEKSQAVAFWCDPISGHATLYWYRQILGQGPELLVQFQDESVVDDSQLPKDRFSAERLKGVDSTLKIQPAELGDSAMYLCASSPWDYNTGELFFGEGSRLTVL.

This clonotype has a count of ten or more. The chain links TRBV24-1 to TRBJ2-1, with D possibly being TRBD2 (6 bases). This CDR3 contains 14 residues. The ends were cut back, 4 bases at V and 6 bases at J, with 12 bases in the middle. Germline CDR1 KGHDR, CDR2 SFDVKD. Here the CDR3 DNA reads TGTGCCACCAGTGACCCGGGGACTTTCAATGAGCAGTTCTTC. As protein: CATSDPGTFNEQFF.

Only a few counts were recorded for this clonotype. V is TRBV7-3 and J is TRBJ2-1, with 14 bases identical to TRBD2. Germline CDR1 SGHTA, CDR2 FQGTGA. This CDR3 is 18 amino acids long. The junction had 14 bases not matched to a gene; V was cut back by 5 bases and J by 8 bases. This CDR3 reads CASSQVGTSGSLGDEQFF. For the CDR3, the DNA is TGTGCCAGCAGCCAAGTTGGGACTAGCGGGAGCTTGGGAGATGAGCAGTTCTTC.

This clonotype has ten or more counts. The chain recombines TRBV7-3 with TRBJ2-2; TRBD1 might be the D (6 bases). This CDR3 spans 15 amino acids. Deletions cut 4 bases from V and 1 base from J, with 10 bases between. Germline lookup yields CDR1 SGHTA and CDR2 FQGTGA. CDR3 bases: TGTGCCAGCAGCTCGGGACATATGAACACCGGGGAGCTGTTTTTT. This sequence encodes CASSSGHMNTGELFF. Full variable domain (remainder filled in from reference TRBV7-3 and TRBJ2-2): GAGVSQTPSNKVTEKGKYVELRCDPISGHTALYWYRQSLGQGPEFLIYFQGTGAADDSGLPNDRFFAVRPEGSVSTLKIQRTERGDSAVYLCASSSGHMNTGELFFGEGSRLTVL.

This clonotype was seen repeatedly, ten times or more. In DNA, the CDR3 is TGTGCCATCAGTGAGGAAGTGGCGGGGGCAGGAAGCAATCAGCCCCAGCATTTT. It encodes CAISEEVAGAGSNQPQHF. The V gene is TRBV10-3, the J gene TRBJ1-5, with TRBD1 as a possible D gene (6 bases). The CDR3 spans 18 residues. The V end lost 2 bases, the J end lost 1 base, and 18 bases lay between the germline ends. CDR1 is ENHRY, CDR2 SYGVKD, per germline.

This clonotype has ten or more counts. The chain has TRBV5-1 and TRBJ1-6, with unresolved D. Germline V gene sequence: CDR1 SGHRS, CDR2 YFSETQ. With 4 bases removed from V and 4 bases from J, the gap between germline ends came to 15 bases. This CDR3 region has 16 residues. CDR3 residues: CASSHSGEIYNSPLHF. The CDR3 DNA follows: TGCGCCAGCAGCCACAGCGGGGAAATATATAATTCACCCCTCCACTTT.

This clonotype was seen a few times. The chain links TRBV12-1 to TRBJ2-7; no check of the table's D call, TRBD1, against the DNA was made. TRBV12-1 is a known pseudogene. The CDR3 consists of 12 residues. The CDR3: CASGPGPYEQYV. DNA of the CDR3: TGTGCCAGCGGCCCGGGACCTTACGAGCAGTACGTC.